This record covers a single TCR beta chain. The data are from a study of blood T cell repertoires in COVID-19. The wider study: Researchers got acute and convalescent COVID-19 samples from the United States, Italy and Spain. The cDNA or gDNA used as material had been derived from T cells, B-cell-depleted T cells, or PBMCs.

Authors' methods: Using reference gene primer amplification, nucleated cell counts were estimated. Profiled with immunoSEQ multiplex PCR; TCRdb holds only in-frame clones, not every one. The V and J calls and clone size were taken over from that table, and D and trimming were inferred from the DNA. In the table there are tens of thousands of clones, around 80% of which are singletons. The clonotype was recovered from an elderly woman with active or convalescent COVID-19. Sequencing was carried out using peripheral blood.

This CDR3 reads CASSVLQNTEAFF. The CDR3 DNA sequence: TGTGCCAGCAGCGTACTCCAGAACACTGAAGCTTTCTTT. The chain combines TRBV6-5 with TRBJ1-1; no reliable D call. This CDR3 is 13 amino acids long. V shed 6 bases and J shed 1 base, with 9 bases lying between them. Germline V gene sequence: CDR1 MNHEY, CDR2 SVGAGI.